These 9 T cell receptor beta chains were sequenced from one sample in a study of blood T cells in healthy people across ages. A second roughly 6 to 12 cycle PCR used barcoded and J-beta primers. TCRdb re-called the 5' RACE reads through MiXCR, storing one row per CDR3 protein. Of around 1,000,000 distinct CDR3 sequences listed, 20% to 25% were seen once; the top ten hold about 0.8%. These data are also associated with another study on T cells of mothers and their children.

Sequencing was carried out using blood. These receptors came from a girl aged 2 to 9 in good health.

The sample holds a few counts of this clonotype. V usage is TRBV29-1 and J usage is TRBJ2-1; TRBD1 agrees at 10 bases. J was trimmed by 8 bases and V by 8 bases; bases with no gene match: 9. Germline CDR1 SQVTM, CDR2 ANQGSEA. This CDR3 is built from 13 residues. CDR3 sequence reads: CSMWDRGYDEQFF. CDR3 in DNA: TGCAGCATGTGGGACAGGGGTTACGATGAGCAGTTCTTC.

The sample holds many counts of this clonotype. The J gene is TRBJ2-5, the V gene TRBV9; maybe TRBD1 (6 bases). Trimming stripped 3 bases from V and 2 bases from J, with 8 bases between. The germline CDR1 and CDR2 sequences are SGDLS and YYNGEE. The length of the CDR3 is 13 residues. As DNA, the CDR3 is TGTGCCAGCAGCGGCGGACAGCAAGAGACCCAGTACTTC. Protein product: CASSGGQQETQYF.

This chain joins TRBV10-3 and TRBJ1-2; no definite D call. Germline values: CDR1 ENHRY, CDR2 SYGVKD. This CDR3 contains 10 residues. The V end lost 10 bases, the J end lost 2 bases, and 5 bases lay between the germline ends. The CDR3 DNA follows: TGTGCCACAGAGAACTATGGCTACACCTTC. Its protein product is CATENYGYTF.

The genes are TRBV15 and TRBJ2-7; a possible D gene is TRBD2 (5 bases). CDR1 and CDR2 from the germline V gene are LNHNV and YYDKDF (reference sequence). CDR3 length: 14 amino acids. The V gene lost 5 bases and the J gene lost 6 bases, with 17 bases spanning the gap. The CDR3 nucleotides read TGTGCCACCAGCCATAAGCGGAGCCTTCCCGAGCAGTACTTC. This codes for CATSHKRSLPEQYF.

This clonotype was detected a few times. The CDR3, as DNA: TGTGCCAGCAGACGCCGACAGGGCCCCTATGGCTACACCTTC. Protein sequence: CASRRRQGPYGYTF. The V call is TRBV6-6, the J call TRBJ1-2, with 7 bases that match TRBD1. The CDR3 is 14 residues long. The V and J ends lost 6 bases and 4 bases, in that order; junction bases with no gene match: 8. CDR1 is MNHNY, CDR2 SVGAGI, per germline (reference sequence).

The V gene is TRBV11-2, the J gene TRBJ2-6, with 9 bases aligning to TRBD1. The CDR3 extends over 18 amino acids. The V gene end was trimmed by 6 bases and the J gene end by 4 bases; junction bases not matched to a gene: 13. Per the germline V gene, CDR1 is SGHAT and CDR2 is FQNNGV. The CDR3 region has the DNA TGTGCCAGCAGATATCCGGGACAGGGCGTAAAGGGGGCCAACGTCCTGACTTTC. Amino acids: CASRYPGQGVKGANVLTF.

This clonotype was seen a few times. The chain employs TRBV12-3 or TRBV12-4 and TRBJ1-5, with TRBD1 identical over 10 bases. This CDR3 region has 16 residues. Trimming cost V 0 bases and J 8 bases; bases outside gene matches: 7. CDR3 sequence: CASSLAPGQGQEPQHF. The DNA of the CDR3 is TGTGCCAGCAGTTTAGCCCCGGGACAGGGGCAGGAGCCCCAGCATTTT.

This clonotype showed up just a few times. The chain links TRBV29-1 to TRBJ2-5, with a tentative D call TRBD2 (5 bases). Germline assignment: CDR1 SQVTM and CDR2 ANQGSEA. Trimming stripped 4 bases from V and 7 bases from J, with 13 bases between. The CDR3 covers 12 residues. In DNA form, the CDR3 reads TGCAGCGTTGTCGACCTAGGAGGGACCCAGTACTTC. Translation: CSVVDLGGTQYF.

The chain has TRBV7-9 and TRBJ2-1, with 7 bases matching TRBD1. Germline V CDR1 and CDR2: SEHNR, FQNEAQ (reference sequence). Trimming cost V 5 bases and J 3 bases; bases outside gene matches: 4. This CDR3 region has 14 residues. The CDR3 DNA reads as TGTGCCAGCAGCAAGACAGGGAGCTACAATGAGCAGTTCTTC. Protein product: CASSKTGSYNEQFF. The variable domain in full, with the rest retrieved from reference TRBV7-9 and TRBJ2-1, is DTGVSQNPRHKITKRGQNVTFRCDPISEHNRLYWYRQTLGQGPEFLTYFQNEAQLEKSRLLSDRFSAERPKGSFSTLEIQRTEQGDSAMYLCASSKTGSYNEQFFGPGTRLTVL.